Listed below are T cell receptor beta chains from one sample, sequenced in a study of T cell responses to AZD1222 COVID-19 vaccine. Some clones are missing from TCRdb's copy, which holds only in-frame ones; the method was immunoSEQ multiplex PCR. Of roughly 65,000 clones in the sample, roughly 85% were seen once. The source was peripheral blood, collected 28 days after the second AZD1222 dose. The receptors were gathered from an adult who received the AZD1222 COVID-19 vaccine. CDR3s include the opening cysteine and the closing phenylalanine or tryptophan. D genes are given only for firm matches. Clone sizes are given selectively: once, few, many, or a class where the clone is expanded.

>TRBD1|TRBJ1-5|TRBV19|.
CASSGTGTGNQPQHF
TGTGCCAGTAGTGGAACCGGGACAGGCAATCAGCCCCAGCATTTT
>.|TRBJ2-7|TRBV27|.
CASSLGRMKQYF
TGTGCCAGCAGTTTAGGGCGGATGAAGCAGTACTTC
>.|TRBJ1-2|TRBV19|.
CASNRRGENYGYTF
TGTGCCAGTAATCGAAGGGGAGAGAACTATGGCTACACCTTC
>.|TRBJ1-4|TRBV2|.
CASSTGTSEKLFF
TGTGCCAGCAGTACCGGGACGTCTGAAAAACTGTTTTTT
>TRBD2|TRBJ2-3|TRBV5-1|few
CASSFNPSGRATDTQYF
TGCGCCAGCAGCTTTAATCCTAGCGGGAGGGCCACAGATACGCAGTATTTT
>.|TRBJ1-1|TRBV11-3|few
CASSLGAGIMTEAFF
TGTGCCAGCAGCTTAGGGGCGGGGATCATGACTGAAGCTTTCTTT
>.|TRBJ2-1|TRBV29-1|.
CSVARSVNYNEQFF
TGCAGCGTTGCCCGGTCGGTGAACTACAATGAGCAGTTCTTC
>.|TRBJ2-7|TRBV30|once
CAWSGGYEQYF
TGTGCCTGGAGTGGGGGGTACGAGCAGTACTTC
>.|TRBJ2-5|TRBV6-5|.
CASSYGGPGETQYF
TGTGCCAGCAGTTACGGAGGGCCGGGGGAGACCCAGTACTTC
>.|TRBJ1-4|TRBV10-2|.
CATQSGPWKLFF
TGCGCCACTCAATCAGGGCCGTGGAAACTGTTTTTT
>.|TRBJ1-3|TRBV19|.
CATHSTSAGNTIYF
TGTGCCACCCATTCCACGTCGGCTGGAAACACCATATATTTT
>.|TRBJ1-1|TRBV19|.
CASTISAGISGTEAFF
TGTGCCAGTACCATCTCCGCGGGCATCTCCGGCACTGAAGCTTTCTTT
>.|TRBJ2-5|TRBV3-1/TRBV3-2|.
CASSQREIQETQYF
TGTGCCAGCAGCCAAAGAGAGATACAAGAGACCCAGTACTTC
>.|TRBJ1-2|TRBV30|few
CAWSVDHNYGYTF
TGTGCCTGGAGTGTAGACCACAACTATGGCTACACCTTC
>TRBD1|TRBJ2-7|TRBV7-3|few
CASSSGTGSEQYF
TGTGCCAGCAGCTCAGGGACAGGGAGCGAGCAGTACTTC
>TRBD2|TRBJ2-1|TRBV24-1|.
CATSAAGGYNEQFF
TGTGCCACCAGTGCTGCGGGAGGGTACAATGAGCAGTTCTTC
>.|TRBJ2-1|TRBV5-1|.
CASSLADRTYNEQFF
TGCGCCAGCAGCTTGGCCGACAGGACCTACAATGAGCAGTTCTTC
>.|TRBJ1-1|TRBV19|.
CASSIGLVNTEAFF
TGTGCCAGTAGTATTGGCCTCGTGAACACTGAAGCTTTCTTT
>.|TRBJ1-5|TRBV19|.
CASRNPSTAGNQPQHF
TGTGCCAGTAGGAACCCGTCGACAGCGGGCAATCAGCCCCAGCATTTT
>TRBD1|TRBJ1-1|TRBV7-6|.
CASSLEDRGGSEAFF
TGTGCCAGCAGCTTAGAGGACAGGGGAGGGTCTGAAGCTTTCTTT
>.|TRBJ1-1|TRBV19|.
CASSKTGSMNTEAFF
TGTGCCAGTAGTAAAACAGGGTCGATGAACACTGAAGCTTTCTTT
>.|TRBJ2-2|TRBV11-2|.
CASSLSLDTGELFF
TGTGCCAGCAGCTTGTCACTTGACACCGGGGAGCTGTTTTTT
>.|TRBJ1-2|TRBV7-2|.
CASSAGPGPVYGYTF
TGTGCCAGCAGCGCCGGCCCCGGCCCAGTCTATGGCTACACCTTC
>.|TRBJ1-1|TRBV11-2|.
CASSLDSRMNTEAFF
TGTGCCAGCAGCTTAGACAGTCGCATGAACACTGAAGCTTTCTTT
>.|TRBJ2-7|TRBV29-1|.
CSVERGTEQYF
TGCAGCGTTGAAAGGGGAACCGAGCAGTACTTC
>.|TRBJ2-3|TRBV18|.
CASSRDTDTQYF
TGTGCCAGCTCACGGGACACAGATACGCAGTATTTT
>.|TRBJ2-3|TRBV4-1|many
CASSQGTTDTQYF
TGCGCCAGCAGCCAAGGGACCACAGATACGCAGTATTTT
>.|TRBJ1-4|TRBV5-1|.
CASSMVGSNSPEKLFF
TGCGCCAGCAGCATGGTCGGCAGCAATAGTCCCGAAAAACTGTTTTTT
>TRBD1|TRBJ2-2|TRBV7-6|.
CASSIRQGLNTGELFF
TGTGCCAGCAGCATCCGACAGGGCCTAAACACCGGGGAGCTGTTTTTT
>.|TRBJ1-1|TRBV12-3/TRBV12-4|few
CASSLFFNTEAFF
TGTGCCAGCAGTTTATTCTTCAACACTGAAGCTTTCTTT
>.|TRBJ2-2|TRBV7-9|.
CASSPLGAPNTGELFF
TGTGCCAGCAGCCCATTGGGGGCCCCGAACACCGGGGAGCTGTTTTTT
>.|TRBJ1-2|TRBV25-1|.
CASSYTGYRGYTF
TGTGCCAGCAGTTATACAGGGTATCGGGGCTACACCTTC
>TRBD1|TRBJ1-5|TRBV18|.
CASSLGTGDQPQHF
TGTGCCAGCTCACTAGGGACAGGAGATCAGCCCCAGCATTTT
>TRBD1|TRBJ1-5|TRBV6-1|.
CASSEGRGNQPQHF
TGTGCCAGCAGTGAGGGCAGGGGGAACCAGCCCCAGCATTTT
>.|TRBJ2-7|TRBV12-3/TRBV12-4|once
CASSQTAYEQYF
TGTGCCAGCAGTCAGACAGCCTACGAGCAGTACTTC
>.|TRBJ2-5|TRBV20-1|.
CSASLVGGALETQYF
TGCAGTGCTAGTTTGGTGGGGGGGGCTTTGGAGACCCAGTACTTC
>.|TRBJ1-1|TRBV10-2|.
CASSESSGVMVTEAFF
TGCGCCAGCAGTGAGTCGTCGGGGGTGATGGTAACTGAAGCTTTCTTT
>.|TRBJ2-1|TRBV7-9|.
CASSRSNEQFF
TGTGCCAGCAGCCGGAGTAATGAGCAGTTCTTC
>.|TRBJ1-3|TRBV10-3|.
CAISVAHGQLTGNTIYF
TGTGCCATCAGTGTGGCCCACGGACAGCTAACAGGAAACACCATATATTTT
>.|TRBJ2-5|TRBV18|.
CASSIEQGFGETQYF
TGTGCCAGCTCAATCGAACAGGGTTTCGGGGAGACCCAGTACTTC
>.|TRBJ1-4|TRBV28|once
CASSSPQGMGEKLFF
TGTGCCAGCAGTTCACCTCAGGGGATGGGTGAAAAACTGTTTTTT
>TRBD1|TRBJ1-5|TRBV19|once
CASSTFGTGYRNQPQHF
TGTGCCAGTAGTACCTTCGGGACAGGGTATCGTAATCAGCCCCAGCATTTT
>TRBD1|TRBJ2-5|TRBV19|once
CASSRAGGLETQYF
TGTGCCAGTAGTCGCGCAGGGGGCTTGGAGACCCAGTACTTC
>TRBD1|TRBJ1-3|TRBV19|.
CASSDGTVGNTIYF
TGTGCCAGTAGTGACGGGACAGTTGGAAACACCATATATTTT
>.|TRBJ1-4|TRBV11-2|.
CASSSQAGEWEEKLFF
TGTGCCAGCAGCTCTCAGGCGGGGGAGTGGGAAGAAAAACTGTTTTTT
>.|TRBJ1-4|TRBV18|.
CASSPKGEKLFF
TGTGCCAGCTCACCAAAGGGGGAAAAACTGTTTTTT
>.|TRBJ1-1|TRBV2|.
CASSHKGAEAFF
TGTGCCAGCAGTCATAAGGGGGCTGAAGCTTTCTTT
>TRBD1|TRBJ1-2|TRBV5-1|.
CASSDTGGAVGYTF
TGCGCCAGCAGCGACACAGGGGGCGCGGTCGGCTACACCTTC
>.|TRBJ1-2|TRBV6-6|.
CASTGVGLLGYTF
TGTGCCAGCACGGGGGTGGGCCTGCTAGGCTACACCTTC
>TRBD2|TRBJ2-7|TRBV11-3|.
CASSFSSSRLAREQYF
TGTGCCAGCAGCTTCAGCTCCTCTCGACTAGCTCGCGAGCAGTACTTC
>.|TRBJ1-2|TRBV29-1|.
CSAESGGFRYGYTF
TGCAGCGCCGAGTCCGGGGGATTTAGATATGGCTACACCTTC
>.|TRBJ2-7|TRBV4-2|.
CASSPNPGFSYEQYF
TGTGCCAGCAGCCCTAACCCTGGTTTCTCCTACGAGCAGTACTTC
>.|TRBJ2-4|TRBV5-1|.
CASSFTGFQPKNIQYF
TGCGCCAGCAGCTTTACAGGGTTCCAACCCAAAAACATTCAGTACTTC
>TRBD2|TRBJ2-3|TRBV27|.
CASSRLAGAADTQYF
TGTGCCAGCAGTCGCCTAGCGGGAGCGGCAGATACGCAGTATTTT
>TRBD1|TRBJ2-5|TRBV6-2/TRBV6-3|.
CASSRHRDRGETQYF
TGTGCCAGCAGTCGCCACCGGGACAGGGGAGAGACCCAGTACTTC